This is a list of T cell receptor beta chains from one sample in a study of beta chain features in type 1 diabetes. TCRdb keeps only in-frame clones here, not all; method: immunoSEQ multiplex PCR. This sample carries over 700,000 clones, roughly a sixth of them seen once, and the ten largest clones take around 0.02%. Sample: naive CD4+ T cells from blood. The receptors stem from a woman between 18 and 29 years old in good health. Each CDR3 is given with its conserved first and last residue. The D gene is left open where the match is weak. Part of the rows lack a size; the others show once, few, many or a class for expanded clones.

j_call clone_size v_call d_call cdr3_nt cdr3_aa
TRBJ2-7 few TRBV19 TRBD1 TGTGCCAGTAGTACCTCCGGGACAGGGGGCTCCGAGCAGTACTTC CASSTSGTGGSEQYF
TRBJ2-5 few TRBV10-3 NA TGTGCCGTCAAGCCGGGGTCTGCCCAAGAGACCCAGTACTTC CAVKPGSAQETQYF
TRBJ2-7 NA TRBV18 TRBD2 TGTGCCAGCTCACCACAGTTGACTAGCGGAGGCTACGAGCAGTACTTC CASSPQLTSGGYEQYF
TRBJ1-3 NA TRBV9 TRBD1 TGTGCCAGCAGCCCGACAGGGAGTCATACTGGAAACACCATATATTTT CASSPTGSHTGNTIYF
TRBJ2-3 few TRBV5-6 NA TGTGCCAGCAGCTTCCCAACTGGAGATACGCAGTATTTT CASSFPTGDTQYF
TRBJ1-2 NA TRBV6-5 NA TGTGCCGCGAGGGATTACTACACCTTC CAARDYYTF
TRBJ2-5 NA TRBV27 NA TGTGCCAGCAGTTTATTCGGGTCGGAGACCCAGTACTTC CASSLFGSETQYF
TRBJ2-3 few TRBV25-1 TRBD1 TGTGCCAGCAGTGTTCGGACAGGGGCAGATACGCAGTATTTT CASSVRTGADTQYF
TRBJ1-5 NA TRBV28 TRBD1 TGTGCCAGCAGTCCCGGGACAGGCTCTCAGCCCCAGCATTTT CASSPGTGSQPQHF
TRBJ2-1 few TRBV9 NA TGTGCCAGCAGCGAGAGGACCGGGAATGAGCAGTTCTTC CASSERTGNEQFF
TRBJ1-5 NA TRBV28 NA TGTGCCAGCAGTTTATTTAGCAATCAGCCCCAGCATTTT CASSLFSNQPQHF
TRBJ1-2 once TRBV5-4 TRBD1 TGTGCCAGCAGCTTATTCGCCACATTACAGGGGAGAGATGGCTACACCTTC CASSLFATLQGRDGYTF
TRBJ2-2 few TRBV18 NA TGTGCCAGCTCACCAATGGAGACCGGGGAGCTGTTTTTT CASSPMETGELFF
TRBJ2-3 NA TRBV5-6 TRBD1 TGTGCCAGCAGCTTGTACAAGGACAGGGGCAACAAGCTCACAGATACGCAGTATTTT CASSLYKDRGNKLTDTQYF
TRBJ2-5 few TRBV20-1 NA TGCAGTGCACACCAAGAGACCCAGTACTTC CSAHQETQYF
TRBJ2-2 few TRBV19 NA TGTGCCAGTAGTATAGGTGGAGGCGCGAACACCGGGGAGCTGTTTTTT CASSIGGGANTGELFF
TRBJ1-1 NA TRBV18 NA TGTGCCAGCTCACCCGGGGGAGTAAACACTGAAGCTTTCTTT CASSPGGVNTEAFF
TRBJ2-5 NA TRBV6-5 TRBD2 TGTGCCAGCCGGGCCTATAGCGGGAGGGAGACCCAGTACTTC CASRAYSGRETQYF
TRBJ1-2 NA TRBV28 NA TGTGCCAGCAGTTCCTCAGCTGGCTACACCTTC CASSSSAGYTF
TRBJ2-7 NA TRBV2 NA TGTGCCAGCAGTGACAGGGGAATCGAGCAGTACTTC CASSDRGIEQYF
TRBJ2-1 few TRBV11-2 NA TGTGCCAGCAGCTCAACCTACAATGAGCAGTTCTTC CASSSTYNEQFF
TRBJ1-4 few TRBV10-3 NA TGTGCCACAAAGGGGAGACAGGTCGAAAAACTGTTTTTT CATKGRQVEKLFF
TRBJ2-7 few TRBV7-2 TRBD2 TGTGCCAGCAGCTTATATGTGGGAGGGCCGTCCTACGAGCAGTACTTC CASSLYVGGPSYEQYF
TRBJ2-1 few TRBV4-2 TRBD2 TGTGCCAGCCGTCATAGTGATAGCGGGAGTGGGTACAATGAGCAGTTCTTC CASRHSDSGSGYNEQFF
TRBJ2-7 few TRBV19 NA TGTGCCAGTAAAATCAATGGGGGCAGCGAGCAGTACTTC CASKINGGSEQYF
TRBJ2-6 NA TRBV6-6 TRBD2 TGTGCCAGCAGGAAAGCGGGAGTGGTTGGGGCCAACGTCCTGACTTTC CASRKAGVVGANVLTF
TRBJ2-3 NA TRBV15 NA TGTGCCACCGCCAAGGGAGCTAGCACAGATACGCAGTATTTT CATAKGASTDTQYF
TRBJ1-5 NA TRBV10-3 NA TGTGCCATCAGTGTCGGGGGGTTTAATCAGCCCCAGCATTTT CAISVGGFNQPQHF
TRBJ2-7 NA TRBV2 NA TGTGCCAGCAGTGATGTCCCGTTTCGTGCGCAGTACTTC CASSDVPFRAQYF
TRBJ2-3 NA TRBV9 NA TGTGCCAGCAGCGAGTTAGCGGTTAGCACAGATACGCAGTATTTT CASSELAVSTDTQYF
TRBJ2-3 few TRBV7-9 NA TGTGCCAGCAGCTTAGCAGGGCGACCGAGCACAGATACGCAGTATTTT CASSLAGRPSTDTQYF
TRBJ2-1 few TRBV4-3 TRBD2 TGCGCCAGCAGCCCTACTAGCGCTACCTACAATGAGCAGTTCTTC CASSPTSATYNEQFF
TRBJ1-1 NA TRBV13 TRBD1 TGTGCCAGCAGCGGACAGGGGAAGGGCACTGAAGCTTTCTTT CASSGQGKGTEAFF
TRBJ2-3 NA TRBV7-3 NA TGTGCCAGCAGCCCCCGACTCGATACAGATACGCAGTATTTT CASSPRLDTDTQYF
TRBJ2-2 few TRBV11-3 NA TGTGCCAGCAGCAACCCCGGTAATGGGGGGGAGCTGTTTTTT CASSNPGNGGELFF
TRBJ2-7 few TRBV5-5 NA TGTGCCAGCAGCTTCACAACAGGAGAGCAGTACTTC CASSFTTGEQYF